Below are 27 T cell receptor beta chains sequenced from a single sample in a study of response to subunit inactivated influenza vaccine. Using its own MiXCR run on the RT-PCR reads, TCRdb lists one record per CDR3 protein. The table includes around 470,000 distinct CDR3 sequences, approximately 7.2% detected once. The material sequenced was PBMCs from blood, taken around 25 months after vaccination. The receptors stem from a man between 50 and 75 years old who received an inactivated influenza vaccine.

This clonotype has ten or more counts. The chain combines TRBV5-6 with TRBJ1-1; no firm D call. V was cut by 2 bases and J by 2 bases, with 4 bases left in between. From germline, CDR1 is SGHDT and CDR2 YYEEEE. The length of the CDR3 is 12 residues. The CDR3: CASSLPNTEAFF. In nucleotides, the CDR3 is TGTGCCAGCAGCTTACCTAACACTGAAGCTTTCTTT.

The V gene is TRBV24-1, the J gene TRBJ2-1; the D is unclear. CDR1 is KGHDR and CDR2 is SFDVKD in the germline V gene. There are 15 residues in the CDR3. Between the trimmed V and J ends, which lost 0 bases and 7 bases, there was a span of 12 bases. The CDR3 DNA reads as TGTGCCACCAGTGATTTGCTGTTAGCTCGGAATGAGCAGTTCTTC. Translated: CATSDLLLARNEQFF.

This clonotype has only a few counts. The chain joins TRBV29-1 to TRBJ2-5; D is undetermined. Germline lookup yields CDR1 SQVTM and CDR2 ANQGSEA. Trimming removed 3 bases at V and 7 bases at J, with 12 bases between. The CDR3 has 12 residues. The CDR3 loop reads CSVDWLGVTQYF. CDR3 in DNA: TGCAGCGTTGACTGGCTAGGCGTGACCCAGTACTTC.

This clonotype was detected only a few times. This chain joins TRBV20-1 and TRBJ1-1; tentative D call: TRBD1 (6 bases). V was cut by 5 bases and J by 5 bases, with 15 bases left in between. This CDR3 region has 13 residues. The germline V gene encodes CDR1 DFQATT and CDR2 SNEGSKA (reference sequence). The CDR3 DNA sequence: TGCAGTGCTGGAAGCCAGGGGAAGACTGAAGCTTTCTTT. This gives the protein CSAGSQGKTEAFF.

This clonotype was seen only a few times. This rearrangement joins TRBV25-1 to TRBJ1-1; TRBD1 agrees at 8 bases. The CDR3 covers 16 residues. Germline CDR1 MGHDK, CDR2 SYGVNS. V was clipped by 7 bases and J by 4 bases; unmatched bases: 14. CDR3 region: CASINAGGQGSTEAFF. The DNA for the CDR3 is TGTGCCAGCATCAACGCAGGAGGACAGGGAAGCACTGAAGCTTTCTTT.

Only a few counts were recorded for this clonotype. The chain carries TRBV7-2 and TRBJ2-7; D might be TRBD2 (6 bases). The CDR3 is made up of 16 amino acids. The V end was cut by 5 bases, the J end by 6 bases, with 23 bases between. Germline CDR1 reads SGHTA; CDR2 reads FQGNSA. CDR3 sequence: CASSRSGFGGDGEQYF. CDR3 in DNA: TGTGCCAGCAGCAGGTCCGGTTTCGGGGGTGACGGCGAGCAGTACTTC. Using reference TRBV7-2 and TRBJ2-7 for the parts outside the CDR3, the full variable domain is GAGVSQSPSNKVTEKGKDVELRCDPISGHTALYWYRQSLGQGLEFLIYFQGNSAPDKSGLPSDRFSAERTGGSVSTLTIQRTQQEDSAVYLCASSRSGFGGDGEQYFGPGTRLTVT.

V gene TRBV2 combines with J gene TRBJ2-3; perhaps TRBD1 as D (5 bases). The CDR3 loop spans 10 amino acids. Germline V gives CDR1 SNHLY, CDR2 FYNNEI. Trimming pared 7 bases from V and 8 bases from J, leaving 7 bases between. CDR3 region: CASKGSTQYF. The CDR3 DNA follows: TGTGCCAGCAAGGGGTCTACGCAGTATTTT. Together with reference TRBV2 and TRBJ2-3, the CDR3 gives the full variable domain: EPEVTQTPSHQVTQMGQEVILRCVPISNHLYFYWYRQILGQKVEFLVSFYNNEISEKSEIFDDQFSVERPDGSNFTLKIRSTKLEDSAMYFCASKGSTQYFGPGTRLTVL.

In this sample, this clonotype turned up many times. The chain recombines TRBV7-6 with TRBJ2-5; 13 bases are a match to TRBD2. The V gene's germline CDR1 is SGHVS and CDR2 FNYEAQ. This CDR3 contains 15 residues. The junction had 6 bases not matched to a gene; V was cut back by 6 bases and J by 5 bases. The DNA of the CDR3 is TGTGCCAGCAGTACGGGACTAGCGGGAATGGAGACCCAGTACTTC. Protein product: CASSTGLAGMETQYF.

This clonotype appeared many times. The chain has TRBV29-1 and TRBJ2-1; maybe TRBD2 (5 bases). CDR1 is SQVTM and CDR2 is ANQGSEA in the germline V gene. V lost 8 bases, J lost 0 bases, and 14 bases lay in between. The length of the CDR3 is 14 residues. The CDR3 coding sequence is TGCAGCTCCGGCGTCAGCGGCTCCTACAATGAGCAGTTCTTC. It encodes CSSGVSGSYNEQFF.

This clonotype has just a few counts. The chain links TRBV28 to TRBJ2-7; TRBD2 agrees at 9 bases. The ends lost 3 bases at V and 2 bases at J; junction bases unmatched: 5. CDR3 length equals 15 residues. Looked up from germline, CDR1 is MDHEN and CDR2 is SYDVKM. Written as DNA, the CDR3 is TGTGCCAGCAGTTTTTGGGTAGCGGGGGCCTACGAGCAGTACTTC. Protein: CASSFWVAGAYEQYF.

This clonotype was observed at least ten times. The chain carries TRBV12-3 or TRBV12-4 and TRBJ2-7, with 11 nucleotides matching TRBD2. The V segment lost 7 bases and the J segment 5 bases; nucleotides outside the gene matches: 7. This CDR3 has 14 amino acids. CDR3 in amino acids: CASNPSGRSHEQYF. CDR3 nucleotide sequence: TGTGCCAGCAACCCTAGCGGGAGGTCGCACGAGCAGTACTTC.

There are a few counts of this clonotype. The chain links TRBV6-1 to TRBJ1-2; the D gene is possibly TRBD1 (5 bases). The V and J ends lost 6 bases and 3 bases respectively, with 11 bases between them. The germline V gene has CDR1 MNHNS and CDR2 SASEGT. CDR3 length: 13 amino acids. Written as DNA, the CDR3 is TGTGCCAGCAGCATCGGGACCCACTATGGCTACACCTTC. This sequence encodes CASSIGTHYGYTF.

This clonotype occurred a few times. This chain uses TRBV2 with TRBJ2-5, with no clear D. V lost 4 bases to trimming and J lost 6 bases, with 6 bases between them. Germline CDR1 and CDR2: SNHLY and FYNNEI. There are 11 residues in the CDR3. CDR3 bases: TGTGCCAGCAGTGTCTCTAAGACCCAGTACTTC. Protein sequence: CASSVSKTQYF.

The chain links TRBV10-3 to TRBJ2-5, with 8 bases aligning to TRBD2. Germline CDR1 is ENHRY and CDR2 is SYGVKD. There are 13 residues in the CDR3. V lost 7 bases to trimming and J lost 7 bases; unmatched junction nucleotides: 8. Here the CDR3 DNA reads TGTGCCATCACCGCGACTAGCGAGGGGACCCAGTACTTC. Protein product: CAITATSEGTQYF.

V is TRBV7-2 and J is TRBJ2-7; 8 bases fit TRBD1. Germline CDR1 reads SGHTA; CDR2 reads FQGNSA. Losses at the gene ends were 5 bases for V and 2 bases for J; bases not matched to a gene: 8. This CDR3 is 15 amino acids long. The CDR3 bases are TGTGCCAGCAGCATAACCGGGACAGGCCCCTACGAGCAGTACTTC. Translating gives CASSITGTGPYEQYF.

There are many counts of this clonotype. DNA of the CDR3: TGTGCCAGCAGTTTAGGGACTAACTACGAGCAGTACTTC. Its translation: CASSLGTNYEQYF. The chain is built from TRBV28 and TRBJ2-7; 7 nucleotides line up with TRBD2. The CDR3 spans 13 residues. Germline V CDR1 and CDR2: MDHEN, SYDVKM. The ends lost 2 bases at V and 3 bases at J; junction bases unmatched: 1.

This clonotype has a handful of counts. This chain connects TRBV20-1 to TRBJ2-7, with a possible D match to TRBD2 (6 bases). Trimming pared 3 bases from V and 2 bases from J, leaving 17 bases between. The CDR3 has 15 amino acids. Germline assignment: CDR1 DFQATT and CDR2 SNEGSKA (reference sequence). As DNA, the CDR3 is TGCAGTGCTAGTGACGCCGGGACTGGGACCTACGAGCAGTACTTC. Its protein product is CSASDAGTGTYEQYF.

A few counts support this clonotype. The rearrangement links TRBV5-6 to TRBJ2-3, with TRBD1 identical over 8 bases. Germline CDR1 is SGHDT and CDR2 is YYEEEE. The CDR3 extends over 16 amino acids. V shed 4 bases and J 0 bases; nucleotides not matched to a gene: 7. The CDR3 reads CASSPKTGASTDTQYF. CDR3 nucleotide sequence: TGTGCCAGCAGCCCGAAGACAGGGGCTAGCACAGATACGCAGTATTTT.

The chain recombines TRBV7-2 with TRBJ1-4; tentative D call: TRBD1 (6 bases). There are 16 residues in the CDR3. The ends were cut back, 1 base at V and 3 bases at J, with 12 bases in the middle. Germline lookup yields CDR1 SGHTA and CDR2 FQGNSA. The chain's CDR3 is CASSLDPTGPNEKLFF. CDR3 coding DNA: TGTGCCAGCAGCTTAGACCCGACAGGACCTAATGAAAAACTGTTTTTT.

This clonotype was counted at least ten times. The chain joins TRBV24-1 to TRBJ1-2; 9 bases align to TRBD1. V lost 3 bases, J lost 8 bases, and 6 bases stayed unmatched. Looked up from germline, CDR1 is KGHDR and CDR2 is SFDVKD. The CDR3 has 14 amino acids. The CDR3 spells CATSDGQGTRGYTF. The CDR3 DNA follows: TGTGCCACCAGTGATGGACAGGGGACGCGAGGCTACACCTTC.

This clonotype was counted ten times or more. V gene TRBV27 combines with J gene TRBJ2-7; no firm D call. The CDR3 extends over 14 amino acids. V lost 3 bases and J 6 bases, leaving 15 bases between the germline ends. Germline V lookup: CDR1 MNHEY, CDR2 SMNVEV (reference sequence). The CDR3 DNA sequence: TGTGCCAGCAGTTTCTCAAGGTACTATGGCGAGCAGTACTTC. The encoded protein is CASSFSRYYGEQYF.

The chain uses TRBV6-2 or TRBV6-3 and TRBJ2-6, with 7 positions matching TRBD1. The CDR3 has 19 amino acids. V gave up 2 bases and J gave up 0 bases; unmatched junction bases: 10. CDR1 and CDR2 (germline): MNHEY, SVGEGT. The CDR3 DNA sequence: TGTGCCAGCAGTTACCCCCTCGGACAGGCTTTCTCTGGGGCCAACGTCCTGACTTTC. Its protein product is CASSYPLGQAFSGANVLTF.

There are a few counts of this clonotype. The rearrangement links TRBV5-1 to TRBJ1-4, with TRBD1 matching over 7 bases. The CDR3 totals 15 residues. Per germline, CDR1 SGHRS and CDR2 YFSETQ. V shed 5 bases and J 4 bases; nucleotides not matched to a gene: 8. CDR3 sequence (DNA): TGCGCCAGCAGTACCGGGACAGCTATTAATGAAAAACTGTTTTTT. This translates into CASSTGTAINEKLFF.

This clonotype was picked up a small number of times. This chain uses TRBV7-2 with TRBJ1-1, with a tentative D call TRBD1 (5 bases). V was cut by 5 bases and J by 6 bases, with 16 bases left in between. From germline, CDR1 is SGHTA and CDR2 FQGNSA. The CDR3 runs 14 residues. The CDR3 region has the DNA TGTGCCAGCAGCCGACAGAGGGATTTCGCTGAAGCTTTCTTT. Translation: CASSRQRDFAEAFF.

CDR3 loop: CASSLGAGGANYEQYF. The CDR3 DNA follows: TGTGCCAGCAGCCTAGGGGCCGGGGGCGCGAACTACGAGCAGTACTTC. The chain employs TRBV9 and TRBJ2-7; the D call may be TRBD1 or TRBD2 (6 bases each). CDR1 and CDR2 from the germline V gene are SGDLS and YYNGEE. V was trimmed by 4 bases and J by 3 bases, leaving 20 bases between them. The CDR3 runs to 16 residues.

This chain links TRBV20-1 with TRBJ2-5; no clear D. V lost 0 bases and J 2 bases, leaving 16 bases between the germline ends. The length of the CDR3 is 16 residues. Per the germline V gene, CDR1 is DFQATT and CDR2 is SNEGSKA (reference sequence). The CDR3 here is CSARDNFLRIQETQYF. The CDR3 DNA is TGCAGTGCTAGAGATAATTTTCTGCGCATACAAGAGACCCAGTACTTC.

Ten or more counts support this clonotype. The chain has TRBV20-1 and TRBJ1-5, with 8 nucleotides matching TRBD1. V trimming: 5 bases; J trimming: 6 bases; junction bases outside the gene matches: 12. CDR1 and CDR2 from the germline V gene are DFQATT and SNEGSKA (reference sequence). CDR3 length: 15 amino acids. CDR3: CSADRGQGGSQPQHF. CDR3 nucleotide sequence: TGCAGTGCTGACAGAGGACAGGGAGGGAGTCAGCCCCAGCATTTT.